The clone carrying this T cell receptor (beta chain) was detected ten times or more. Antigen specificity is unknown. The sample originates from a study of T cells after yellow fever vaccination. General study results and limits: Repertoires sorted by FACS could include abundant clonotypes that are contaminants from the bulk population. Reappearance after the booster was observed for most primary-vaccination clones (about 96% CD4, about 86% CD8).

TCRdb reprocessed the 5' RACE reads with MiXCR, giving one entry per CDR3 protein. The top ten hold around 20% of the sample, which has about 250,000 distinct CDR3 sequences, roughly 3.7% seen once. The TCR originated in a man younger than 35 who received the YFV17D yellow fever vaccine. The input for sequencing was PBMCs, taken 15 days after the yellow fever booster vaccination.

In DNA form, the CDR3 reads TGTGCCAGCAGTCCCCCGGGGTTCTACGAGCAGTACTTC. As protein: CASSPPGFYEQYF. V gene TRBV6-5 combines with J gene TRBJ2-7; possibly TRBD2 for D (5 bases). CDR1 and CDR2 from the germline V gene are MNHEY and SVGAGI. The CDR3 covers 13 residues. Trimming removed 5 bases from V and 3 bases from J, with 11 bases in between.